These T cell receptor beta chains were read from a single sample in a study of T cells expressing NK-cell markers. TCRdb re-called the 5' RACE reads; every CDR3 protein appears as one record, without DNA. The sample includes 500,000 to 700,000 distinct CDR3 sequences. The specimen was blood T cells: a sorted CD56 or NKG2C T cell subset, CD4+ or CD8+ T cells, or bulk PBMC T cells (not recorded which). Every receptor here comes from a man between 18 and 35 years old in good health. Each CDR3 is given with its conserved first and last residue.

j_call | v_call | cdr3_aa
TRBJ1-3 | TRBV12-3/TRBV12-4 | CASSGRDRGTGNTIYF
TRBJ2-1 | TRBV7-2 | CASSLSMGQSYNEQFF
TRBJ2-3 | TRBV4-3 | CASSQEAGTTDTQYF
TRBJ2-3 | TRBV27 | CASTRDSYTDTQYF
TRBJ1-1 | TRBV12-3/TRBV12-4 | CASSSGPGQSRTEAFF
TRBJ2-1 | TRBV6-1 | CASSEVGLIEQFF
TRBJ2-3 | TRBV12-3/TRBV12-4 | CASSFGGARTQYF
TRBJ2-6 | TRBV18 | CASSPPNRDGSSGANVLTF
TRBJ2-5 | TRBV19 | CASSIAQETQYF
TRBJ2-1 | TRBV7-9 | CASSLGKTNEQFF
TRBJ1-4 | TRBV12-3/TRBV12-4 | CASSLRSGAPNEKLFF
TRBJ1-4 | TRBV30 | CAWSIPGATFGKLFF
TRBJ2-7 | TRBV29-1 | CSVEGAGDLYEQYF
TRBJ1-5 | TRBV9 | CASSVVPGAIQGACGNQPQHF
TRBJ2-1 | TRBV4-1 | CASSQVASGSNEQFF
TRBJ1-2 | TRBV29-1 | CSVEGGTGDLLYRYTF
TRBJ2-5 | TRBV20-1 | CSAGITGFQETQYF
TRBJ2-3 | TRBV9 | CASSVAGGKGSDTQYF
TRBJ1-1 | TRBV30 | CALDLQVGQTEAFF
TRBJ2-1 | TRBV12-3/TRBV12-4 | CASSLKLADWALKVNEQFF
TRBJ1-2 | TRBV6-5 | CASSYSRGVANYGYTF
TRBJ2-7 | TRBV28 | CASTDLRGQGLHEQYF
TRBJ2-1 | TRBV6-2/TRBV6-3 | CASSYSGGRGEQFF
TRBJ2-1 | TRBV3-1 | CASSQGLAGNNEQFF
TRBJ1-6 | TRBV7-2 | CASRDTLSSYNSPLHF
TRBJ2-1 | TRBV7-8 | CASSERTSGGGHEQFF
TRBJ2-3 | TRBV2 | CASSEAGTGFHVAADTQYF
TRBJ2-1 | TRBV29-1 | CSVDGPHNEQFF
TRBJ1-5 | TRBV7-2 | CASSFQPKWNQPQHF
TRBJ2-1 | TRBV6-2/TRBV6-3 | CASSWATSFNEQFF
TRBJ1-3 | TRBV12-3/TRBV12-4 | CASSYYTGAGNTIYF
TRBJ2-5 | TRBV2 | CASSERGQGAVETQYF
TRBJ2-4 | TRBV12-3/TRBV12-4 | CASSLAFLLGAKNIQYF
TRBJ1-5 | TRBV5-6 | CASSLTGAKPQHF
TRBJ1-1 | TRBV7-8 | CASSYPYGGGAMNTEAFF
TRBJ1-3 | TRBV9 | CASSGAGVSSGNTIYF
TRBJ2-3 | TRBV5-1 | CASSLVGRSTDTQYF
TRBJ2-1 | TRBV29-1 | CSVAGTDFNEQFF
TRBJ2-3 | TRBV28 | CASTPSGTPRPDTQYF
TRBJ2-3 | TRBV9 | CASSASSGEGTDTQYF
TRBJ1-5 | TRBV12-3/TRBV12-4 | CASGGASVNQPQHF
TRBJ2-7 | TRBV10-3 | CAITPGGSTSGYYEQYF
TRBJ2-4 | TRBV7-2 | CASSLSRDQNIQYF
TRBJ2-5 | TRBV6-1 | CASTLGAAETQYF
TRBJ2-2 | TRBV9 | CASSGGRGGISGELFF
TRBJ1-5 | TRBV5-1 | CASSPQGLGEPQHF
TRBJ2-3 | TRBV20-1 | CSASILADYSTDTQYF
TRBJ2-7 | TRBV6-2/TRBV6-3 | CASSYGGSYPYEQYF
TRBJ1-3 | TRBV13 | CASSLTSEGSTGNTIYF
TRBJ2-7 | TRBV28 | CASSLGWNEQYF
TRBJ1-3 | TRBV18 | CASSPRGVSGNTIYF
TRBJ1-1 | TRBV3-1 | CASSPQPQGTEAFF
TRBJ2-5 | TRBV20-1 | CSARIVLAGVRGETQYF
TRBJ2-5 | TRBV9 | CASSSPGGAYQETQYF